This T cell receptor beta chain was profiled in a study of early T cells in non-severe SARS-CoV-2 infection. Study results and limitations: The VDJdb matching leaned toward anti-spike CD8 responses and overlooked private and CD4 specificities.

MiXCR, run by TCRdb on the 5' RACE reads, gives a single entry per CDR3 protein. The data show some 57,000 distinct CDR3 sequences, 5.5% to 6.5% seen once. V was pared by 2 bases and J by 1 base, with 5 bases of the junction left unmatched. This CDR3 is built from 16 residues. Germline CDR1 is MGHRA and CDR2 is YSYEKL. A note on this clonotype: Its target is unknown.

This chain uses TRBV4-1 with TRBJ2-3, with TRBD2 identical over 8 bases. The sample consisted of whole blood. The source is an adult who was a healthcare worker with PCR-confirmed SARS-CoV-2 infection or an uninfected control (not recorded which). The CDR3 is CASSQTSGRRTDTQYF. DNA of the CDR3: TGCGCCAGCAGCCAAACTAGCGGTCGACGCACAGATACGCAGTATTTT.